A single sample is the source of the 28 T cell receptor beta chains below, sequenced in a study of T cell responses to AZD1222 COVID-19 vaccine. Generated by immunoSEQ multiplex PCR, the TCRdb table keeps only in-frame clones and is missing some. The sample contains 90,000 to 100,000 clones, 88% of which appear only once. The sample here was peripheral blood, taken 28 days after the second AZD1222 dose. The receptor source for this set is an adult who received the AZD1222 COVID-19 vaccine.

The chain joins TRBV9 to TRBJ2-2, with 9 bases matching TRBD2. The CDR3 spans 20 residues. V shed 0 bases and J 4 bases; nucleotides not matched to a gene: 16. Per the germline V gene, CDR1 is SGDLS and CDR2 is YYNGEE. The CDR3, as DNA: TGTGCCAGCAGCGTAGTAGGTAGCGGGAGATTCGAGAGGCGCACCGGGGAGCTGTTTTTT. It is translated as CASSVVGSGRFERRTGELFF.

The chain combines TRBV24-1 with TRBJ2-2; D assignment may be TRBD1 or TRBD2 (5 bases each). The CDR3 extends over 14 amino acids. Germline loops: CDR1 KGHDR, CDR2 SFDVKD. V was cut by 7 bases and J by 1 base, with 9 bases left in between. Here the CDR3 reads CATRGTLNTGELFF. The CDR3 DNA follows: TGTGCCACCAGGGGGACCTTGAACACCGGGGAGCTGTTTTTT.

Written as DNA, the CDR3 is TGTGCCAGCAGCTTAGCGGCAGTATCTAATCAGCCCCAGCATTTT. This encodes CASSLAAVSNQPQHF. V and J are TRBV11-2 and TRBJ1-5; D ambiguous. This CDR3 contains 15 residues. Deletions cut 1 base from V and 4 bases from J, with 11 bases between. CDR1 and CDR2 from the germline V gene are SGHAT and FQNNGV.

This chain uses TRBV27 with TRBJ1-2, with 9 nucleotides matching TRBD1. The CDR3 runs to 13 residues. V gave up 5 bases and J gave up 9 bases; unmatched junction bases: 7. CDR1 MNHEY and CDR2 SMNVEV come from the germline V gene (reference sequence). The DNA for the CDR3 is TGTGCCAGCAGTCCCGGGACAGGGTTTAGCTACACCTTC. Its translation: CASSPGTGFSYTF.

This chain's CDR3 is CASSLVRGSNYNEQFF. CDR3 coding DNA: TGTGCCAGCAGCTTAGTACGCGGCAGTAATTACAATGAGCAGTTCTTC. V gene TRBV7-9 combines with J gene TRBJ2-1; D gene ambiguous. CDR1 SEHNR and CDR2 FQNEAQ come from the germline V gene (reference sequence). Trimming pared 1 base from V and 4 bases from J, leaving 14 bases between. CDR3 length: 16 residues.

The chain employs TRBV11-2 and TRBJ2-7, with D possibly being TRBD2 (5 bases). Trimming removed 0 bases at V and 3 bases at J, with 6 bases between. The CDR3 is made up of 13 amino acids. Germline V lookup: CDR1 SGHAT, CDR2 FQNNGV. As DNA, the CDR3 is TGTGCCAGCAGCTTAGATAGCGTCTACGAGCAGTACTTC. Translated: CASSLDSVYEQYF.

The V gene is TRBV19, the J gene TRBJ1-5, with a weak D call TRBD1 (6 bases). The CDR3 contains 15 residues. Trimming pared 1 base from V and 2 bases from J, leaving 9 bases between. CDR1 and CDR2 from the germline V gene are LNHDA and SQIVND (reference sequence). The CDR3 DNA sequence: TGTGCCAGTAGTATAGGGGAGGGGGGCAATCAGCCCCAGCATTTT. Its translation: CASSIGEGGNQPQHF.

The chain employs TRBV11-3 and TRBJ2-7, with D tentatively TRBD2 (6 bases). Trimming pared 0 bases from V and 0 bases from J, leaving 12 bases between. Germline lookup yields CDR1 SGHNT and CDR2 YENEEA. This CDR3 contains 16 residues. CDR3 sequence reads: CASSLERGNGSYEQYF. The CDR3 DNA follows: TGTGCCAGCAGCTTAGAGCGGGGAAATGGCTCCTACGAGCAGTACTTC.

The rearrangement uses TRBV5-1 and TRBJ1-4, with TRBD1 identical over 7 bases. CDR1 is SGHRS, CDR2 YFSETQ, per germline. The V gene end was trimmed by 0 bases and the J gene end by 4 bases; junction bases not matched to a gene: 3. The CDR3 sequence is 15 residues long. This chain's CDR3 is CASSLGGQLNEKLFF. DNA of the CDR3: TGCGCCAGCAGCTTGGGGGGACAGCTTAATGAAAAACTGTTTTTT.

The chain recombines TRBV29-1 with TRBJ2-1; D perhaps matches TRBD2 (5 bases). Trimming took 0 bases from V and 8 from J, leaving 14 bases between them. This CDR3 region has 14 residues. Germline CDR1 is SQVTM and CDR2 is ANQGSEA. CDR3 nucleotide sequence: TGCAGCGTTGAAGACGAACGGGGTTCGGATGAGCAGTTCTTC. Translation gives CSVEDERGSDEQFF.

J is TRBJ2-1 and V is TRBV5-6; D may correspond to TRBD1 or TRBD2 (5 bases each). The germline V gene encodes CDR1 SGHDT and CDR2 YYEEEE. CDR3 length: 15 residues. V gave up 4 bases and J gave up 1 base, with 12 bases separating them. Here the CDR3 reads CASSLGEYSYNEQFF. The CDR3 DNA is TGTGCCAGCAGCCTGGGGGAGTATTCCTACAATGAGCAGTTCTTC. The full variable domain, its missing parts supplied by reference TRBV5-6 and TRBJ2-1, is DAGVTQSPTHLIKTRGQQVTLRCSPKSGHDTVSWYQQALGQGPQFIFQYYEEEERQRGNFPDRFSGHQFPNYSSELNVNALLLGDSALYLCASSLGEYSYNEQFFGPGTRLTVL.

This clone was detected only a few times. V is TRBV20-1 and J is TRBJ1-1; no clear D gene. CDR1 and CDR2 from the germline V gene are DFQATT and SNEGSKA (reference sequence). CDR3 length: 14 residues. Trimming took off 3 bases at V and 2 bases at J, with 13 bases between the two ends. CDR3 sequence (DNA): TGCAGTGCTAGTCGAACACGGGGAAACACTGAAGCTTTCTTT. Protein sequence: CSASRTRGNTEAFF.

The rearrangement uses TRBV7-3 and TRBJ2-3; 10 bases fit TRBD2. Germline V CDR1 and CDR2: SGHTA, FQGTGA. With 3 bases clipped from V and 4 bases from J, the junction kept 1 base outside the gene matches. CDR3 size: 14 residues. In DNA, the CDR3 is TGTGCCAGCAGCTTTGGACTAGCGGCAGATACGCAGTATTTT. It codes for CASSFGLAADTQYF. The whole variable domain, filled in from reference TRBV7-3 and TRBJ2-3, reads GAGVSQTPSNKVTEKGKYVELRCDPISGHTALYWYRQSLGQGPEFLIYFQGTGAADDSGLPNDRFFAVRPEGSVSTLKIQRTERGDSAVYLCASSFGLAADTQYFGPGTRLTVL.

The CDR3 nucleotides read TGCGCCAGCAGCTTGGACGGACAGGCAAATCAGCCCCAGCATTTT. Its translation: CASSLDGQANQPQHF. J is TRBJ1-5 and V is TRBV5-1; 7 positions agree with TRBD1. V shed 0 bases, J shed 4 bases, and the junction held 4 bases outside the gene matches. Per germline, CDR1 SGHRS and CDR2 YFSETQ. This CDR3 comprises 15 residues.

This chain connects TRBV4-1 to TRBJ1-5, with D maybe TRBD1 (5 bases). Germline-derived CDR1 and CDR2 are MGHRA and YSYEKL. Trimming left V 2 bases short and J 2 bases short, with 16 bases between. The CDR3 loop spans 17 amino acids. CDR3 region: CASSQSNWGYGNQPQHF. For the CDR3, the DNA is TGCGCCAGCAGCCAATCTAACTGGGGGTACGGCAATCAGCCCCAGCATTTT.

The rearrangement uses TRBV19 and TRBJ2-1; D might be TRBD2 (7 bases). The CDR3 has 17 amino acids. V dropped 6 bases and J dropped 3 bases, with 21 bases sitting between them. CDR1 is LNHDA and CDR2 is SQIVND in the germline V gene (reference sequence). The CDR3 region has the DNA TGTGCCAGTAGCGCCGGACGGGGGGCGGGTAGCTACAATGAGCAGTTCTTC. Its protein product is CASSAGRGAGSYNEQFF.

The chain has TRBV4-1 and TRBJ2-7; D may match TRBD1 or TRBD2 (6 bases each). Germline assignment: CDR1 MGHRA and CDR2 YSYEKL. Trimming left V 0 bases short and J 7 bases short, with 13 bases between. The CDR3 length is 14 residues. DNA for the CDR3: TGCGCCAGCAGCCAAGATCCGGGGGCGGGGGAGCAGTACTTC. Protein: CASSQDPGAGEQYF.

This sequence joins TRBV5-4 and TRBJ1-1; possible D gene TRBD1, 5 bases. V shed 0 bases and J shed 11 bases, with 11 bases lying between them. There are 12 residues in the CDR3. Germline CDR1 reads SGHNT; CDR2 reads YYREEE (reference sequence). DNA of the CDR3: TGTGCCAGCAGCTTGGATGGGAGGGGCGCTTTCTTT. Encoded protein: CASSLDGRGAFF.

The chain links TRBV25-1 to TRBJ2-3; the D gene is possibly TRBD1 (6 bases). V lost 4 bases to trimming and J lost 3 bases, with 11 bases between them. Germline V lookup: CDR1 MGHDK, CDR2 SYGVNS. CDR3 length equals 14 residues. The DNA for the CDR3 is TGTGCCAGCAGTGTGTGGACAGATACAGATACGCAGTATTTT. Translated, it gives CASSVWTDTDTQYF.

The CDR3 coding sequence is TGTGCCAGCAGCGTAGGGGGGTACGATAGCACAGATACGCAGTATTTT. This codes for CASSVGGYDSTDTQYF. The chain couples TRBV9 to TRBJ2-3; D may be TRBD1 or TRBD2 (5 bases each). Per the germline V gene, CDR1 is SGDLS and CDR2 is YYNGEE. The germline V and J ends were trimmed by 0 bases and 0 bases, with 11 bases remaining between them. This CDR3 has 16 residues. The whole variable domain, remainder taken from reference TRBV9 and TRBJ2-3, is DSGVTQTPKHLITATGQRVTLRCSPRSGDLSVYWYQQSLDQGLQFLIQYYNGEERAKGNILERFSAQQFPDLHSELNLSSLELGDSALYFCASSVGGYDSTDTQYFGPGTRLTVL.

The chain joins TRBV11-2 to TRBJ1-4, with D tentatively TRBD1 (6 bases). Trimming shortened V by 4 bases and J by 4 bases, and 10 bases separated the two germline ends. The CDR3 length is 14 residues. Germline CDR1 and CDR2: SGHAT and FQNNGV. This chain's CDR3 is CASSSGVLNEKLFF. The DNA of the CDR3 is TGTGCCAGCAGCTCAGGGGTACTTAATGAAAAACTGTTTTTT.

The V gene is TRBV5-6, the J gene TRBJ2-2; maybe TRBD1 (5 bases). The V gene's germline CDR1 is SGHDT and CDR2 YYEEEE. This CDR3 region has 13 residues. The germline V and J ends were trimmed by 0 bases and 12 bases, with 12 bases remaining between them. The DNA for the CDR3 is TGTGCCAGCAGCTTGGCCGGAGCAGGGCAGCTGTTTTTT. This encodes CASSLAGAGQLFF.

The chain links TRBV27 to TRBJ1-5; a possible D gene is TRBD1 (6 bases). CDR1 MNHEY and CDR2 SMNVEV come from the germline V gene (reference sequence). The CDR3 has 14 amino acids. Trimming removed 5 bases from V and 4 bases from J, with 12 bases in between. CDR3 sequence: CASSSRGPNQPQHF. The CDR3 DNA sequence: TGTGCCAGCAGTAGCAGGGGCCCAAATCAGCCCCAGCATTTT.

The V gene is TRBV4-2, the J gene TRBJ1-4; TRBD1 might be the D (5 bases). The CDR3 extends over 15 amino acids. V lost 4 bases, J lost 4 bases, and 13 bases lay in between. The germline V gene encodes CDR1 LGHNA and CDR2 YNFKEQ. The CDR3 region has the DNA TGTGCCAGCAGCCCTCAGACAGATTTTAATGAAAAACTGTTTTTT. The encoded protein is CASSPQTDFNEKLFF.

The rearrangement uses TRBV19 and TRBJ1-4; a possible D gene is TRBD1 (5 bases). Germline CDR1 LNHDA, CDR2 SQIVND (reference sequence). The CDR3 runs 15 residues. Trimming stripped 7 bases from V and 2 bases from J, with 14 bases between. The chain's CDR3 is CASTGAGNTNEKLFF. The DNA of the CDR3 is TGTGCCAGTACCGGGGCGGGGAACACTAATGAAAAACTGTTTTTT.

This clone came up once. The V gene is TRBV6-5, the J gene TRBJ2-5, with 7 positions matching TRBD2. The germline V gene has CDR1 MNHEY and CDR2 SVGAGI. The CDR3 spans 12 residues. Losses at the gene ends were 9 bases for V and 3 bases for J; bases not matched to a gene: 4. CDR3 bases: TGTGCCAGTGGGGAGGGCGAAGAGACCCAGTACTTC. Translated: CASGEGEETQYF.

The J gene is TRBJ1-5, the V gene TRBV6-7; unclear D gene. TRBV6-7 carries the ORF label, with uncertain function. Trimming left V 6 bases short and J 6 bases short, with 18 bases between. The CDR3 runs 15 residues. CDR3 region: CASSPRSDVCQPQHF. The CDR3 DNA reads TGTGCCAGCAGCCCGAGGAGCGATGTCTGTCAGCCCCAGCATTTT.

The chain employs TRBV29-1 and TRBJ2-1; D is ambiguous. The V end was cut by 2 bases, the J end by 6 bases, with 11 bases between. This CDR3 has 13 amino acids. Germline V gene data show CDR1 as SQVTM and CDR2 as ANQGSEA. The CDR3 DNA follows: TGCAGCGTTGAATTCACAGCCCTCAATGAGCAGTTCTTC. It yields the protein CSVEFTALNEQFF.